The subject of this entry is one TCR beta chain. Germline loops: CDR1 KGHDR, CDR2 SFDVKD. J lost 2 bases, V lost 5 bases, and 2 bases had no gene match. This CDR3 contains 14 residues. Only in-frame clones appear in the TCRdb table, and some are missing; sequencing was by immunoSEQ multiplex PCR. The sample contains tens of thousands of clones, just over 70% of which appear only once. The data derive from a study of control samples from healthy donors and cancer patients. The chain uses TRBV24-1 and TRBJ2-1; TRBD2 agrees at 7 bases. The sequence came from a male donor with melanoma. Sequencing was done on a sample of formalin-fixed, paraffin-embedded tissue. The CDR3 region has the DNA TGTGCCACCAGTGGAGGGAGGGCCTACAATGAGCAGTTCTTC. This sequence encodes CATSGGRAYNEQFF.